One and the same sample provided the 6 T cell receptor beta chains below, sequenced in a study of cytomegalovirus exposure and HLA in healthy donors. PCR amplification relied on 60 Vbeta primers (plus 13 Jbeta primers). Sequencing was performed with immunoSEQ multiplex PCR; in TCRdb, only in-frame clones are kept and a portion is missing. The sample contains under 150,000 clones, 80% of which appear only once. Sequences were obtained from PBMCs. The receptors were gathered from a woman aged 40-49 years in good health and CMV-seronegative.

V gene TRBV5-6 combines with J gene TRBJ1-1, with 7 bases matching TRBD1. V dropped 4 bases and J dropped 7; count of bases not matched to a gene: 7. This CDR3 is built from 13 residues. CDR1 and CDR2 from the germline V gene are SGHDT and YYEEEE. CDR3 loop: CASSGYQGVEAFF. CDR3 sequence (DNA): TGTGCCAGCAGCGGATATCAGGGGGTTGAAGCTTTCTTT.

The CDR3 DNA reads TGTGCCAGCAGTTACGGGACAGGGCGTCAAGAGACCCAGTACTTC. This codes for CASSYGTGRQETQYF. The chain combines TRBV6-5 with TRBJ2-5, with 9 positions matching TRBD1. The CDR3 covers 15 residues. The germline CDR1 and CDR2 sequences are MNHEY and SVGAGI. V was pared by 2 bases and J by 2 bases, with 3 bases of the junction left unmatched.

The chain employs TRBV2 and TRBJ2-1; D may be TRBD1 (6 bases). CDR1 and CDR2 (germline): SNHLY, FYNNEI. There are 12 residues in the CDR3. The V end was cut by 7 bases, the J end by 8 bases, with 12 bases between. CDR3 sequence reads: CASTDSLDEQFF. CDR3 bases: TGTGCCAGCACGGACAGCTTGGATGAGCAGTTCTTC.

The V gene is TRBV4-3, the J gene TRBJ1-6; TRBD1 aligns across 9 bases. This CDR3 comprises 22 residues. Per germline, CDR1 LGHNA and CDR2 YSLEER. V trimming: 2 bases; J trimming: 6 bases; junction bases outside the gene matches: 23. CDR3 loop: CASSQQIPRPGQGPNLNSPLHF. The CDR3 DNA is TGCGCCAGCAGCCAACAAATACCTCGGCCGGGACAGGGCCCAAATCTTAATTCACCCCTCCACTTT.

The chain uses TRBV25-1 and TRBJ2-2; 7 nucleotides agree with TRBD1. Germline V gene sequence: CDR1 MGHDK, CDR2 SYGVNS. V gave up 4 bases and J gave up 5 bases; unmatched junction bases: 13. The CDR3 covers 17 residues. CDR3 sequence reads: CASSALEGALGTGELFF. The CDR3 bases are TGTGCCAGCAGTGCCCTTGAGGGGGCTCTGGGGACCGGGGAGCTGTTTTTT.

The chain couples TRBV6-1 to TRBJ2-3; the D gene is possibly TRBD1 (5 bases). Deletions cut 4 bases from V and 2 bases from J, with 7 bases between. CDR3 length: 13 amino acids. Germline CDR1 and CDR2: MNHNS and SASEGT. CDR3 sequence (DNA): TGTGCCAGCAGTGTCAGGGACACAGATACGCAGTATTTT. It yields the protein CASSVRDTDTQYF.